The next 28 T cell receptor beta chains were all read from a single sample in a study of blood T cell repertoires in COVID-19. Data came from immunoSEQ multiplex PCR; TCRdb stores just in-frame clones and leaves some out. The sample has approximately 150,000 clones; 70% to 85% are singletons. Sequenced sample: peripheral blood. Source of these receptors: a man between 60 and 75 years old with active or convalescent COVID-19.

CDR3: CATTSGQGGGYTF. The CDR3 DNA sequence: TGTGCCACCACCTCAGGGCAGGGTGGTGGCTACACCTTC. The chain has TRBV24-1 and TRBJ1-2; possibly TRBD1 for D (5 bases). The CDR3 is 13 amino acids. The V and J ends lost 8 bases and 7 bases respectively, with 16 bases between them. Germline assignment: CDR1 KGHDR and CDR2 SFDVKD.

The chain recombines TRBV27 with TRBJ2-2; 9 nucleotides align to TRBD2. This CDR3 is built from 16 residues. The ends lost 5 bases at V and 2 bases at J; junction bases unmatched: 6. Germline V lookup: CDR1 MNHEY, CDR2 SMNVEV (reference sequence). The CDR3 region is CASSPLAGANTGELFF. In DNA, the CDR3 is TGTGCCAGCAGTCCGTTAGCGGGAGCTAACACCGGGGAGCTGTTTTTT.

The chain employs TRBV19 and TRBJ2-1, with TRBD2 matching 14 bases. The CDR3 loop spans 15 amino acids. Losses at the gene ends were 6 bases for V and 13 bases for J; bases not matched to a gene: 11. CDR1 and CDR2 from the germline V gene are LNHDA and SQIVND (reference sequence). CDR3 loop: CASRGLAGANQVQFF. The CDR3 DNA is TGTGCCAGTAGGGGACTAGCGGGGGCCAATCAGGTCCAGTTCTTC. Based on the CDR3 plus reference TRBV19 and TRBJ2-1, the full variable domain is DGGITQSPKYLFRKEGQNVTLSCEQNLNHDAMYWYRQDPGQGLRLIYYSQIVNDFQKGDIAEGYSVSREKKESFPLTVTSAQKNPTAFYLCASRGLAGANQVQFFGPGTRLTVL.

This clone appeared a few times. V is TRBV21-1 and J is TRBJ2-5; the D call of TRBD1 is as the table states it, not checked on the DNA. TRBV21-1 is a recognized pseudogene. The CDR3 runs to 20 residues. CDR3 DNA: TGTGCCAGCAGCAAAGTGATCCTCGGAGGACGGGACAGGGGCCAGGAGACCCAGTACTTC. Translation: CASSKVILGGRDRGQETQYF.

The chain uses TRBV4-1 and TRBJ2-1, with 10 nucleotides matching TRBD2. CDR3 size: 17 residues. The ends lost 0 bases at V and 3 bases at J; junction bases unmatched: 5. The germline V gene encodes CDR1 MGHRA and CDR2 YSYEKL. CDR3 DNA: TGCGCCAGCAGCCAAGATCCCGCTAGCGGGGGCTACAATGAGCAGTTCTTC. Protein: CASSQDPASGGYNEQFF.

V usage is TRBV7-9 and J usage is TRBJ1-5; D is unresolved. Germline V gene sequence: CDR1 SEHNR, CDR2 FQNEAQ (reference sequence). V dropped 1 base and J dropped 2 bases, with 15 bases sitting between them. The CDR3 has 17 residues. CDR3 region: CASSLGVGEVGNQPQHF. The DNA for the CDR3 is TGTGCCAGCAGCTTAGGTGTCGGGGAAGTAGGCAATCAGCCCCAGCATTTT. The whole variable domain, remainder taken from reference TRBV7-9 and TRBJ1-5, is DTGVSQNPRHKITKRGQNVTFRCDPISEHNRLYWYRQTLGQGPEFLTYFQNEAQLEKSRLLSDRFSAERPKGSFSTLEIQRTEQGDSAMYLCASSLGVGEVGNQPQHFGDGTRLSIL.

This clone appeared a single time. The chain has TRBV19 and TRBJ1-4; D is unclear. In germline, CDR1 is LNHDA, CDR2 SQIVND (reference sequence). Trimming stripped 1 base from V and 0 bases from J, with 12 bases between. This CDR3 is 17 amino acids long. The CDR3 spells CASSIAAGGTTNEKLFF. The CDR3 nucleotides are TGTGCCAGTAGTATAGCGGCGGGCGGGACAACTAATGAAAAACTGTTTTTT. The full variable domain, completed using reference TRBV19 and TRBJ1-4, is DGGITQSPKYLFRKEGQNVTLSCEQNLNHDAMYWYRQDPGQGLRLIYYSQIVNDFQKGDIAEGYSVSREKKESFPLTVTSAQKNPTAFYLCASSIAAGGTTNEKLFFGSGTQLSVL.

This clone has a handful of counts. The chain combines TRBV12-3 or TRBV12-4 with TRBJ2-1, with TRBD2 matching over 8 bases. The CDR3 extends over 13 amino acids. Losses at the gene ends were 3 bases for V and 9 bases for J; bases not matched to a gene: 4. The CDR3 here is CASSLGTRGEQFF. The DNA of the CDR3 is TGTGCCAGCAGTTTGGGGACTAGGGGTGAGCAGTTCTTC.

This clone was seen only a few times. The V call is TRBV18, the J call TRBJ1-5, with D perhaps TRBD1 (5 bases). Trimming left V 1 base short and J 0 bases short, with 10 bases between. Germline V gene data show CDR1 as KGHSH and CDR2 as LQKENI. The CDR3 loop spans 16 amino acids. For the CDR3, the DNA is TGTGCCAGCTCACCACGGGCAGGGTCTAGCAATCAGCCCCAGCATTTT. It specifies CASSPRAGSSNQPQHF.

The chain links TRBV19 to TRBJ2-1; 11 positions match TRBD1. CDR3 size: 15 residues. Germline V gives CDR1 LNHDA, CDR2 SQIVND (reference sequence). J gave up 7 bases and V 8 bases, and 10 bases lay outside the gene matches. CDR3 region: CASAVGTGGWNEQFF. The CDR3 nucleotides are TGTGCCAGTGCCGTGGGGACAGGGGGTTGGAATGAGCAGTTCTTC.

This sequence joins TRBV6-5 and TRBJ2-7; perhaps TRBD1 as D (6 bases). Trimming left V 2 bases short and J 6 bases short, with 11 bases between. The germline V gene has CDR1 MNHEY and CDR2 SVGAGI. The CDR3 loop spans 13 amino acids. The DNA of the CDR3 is TGTGCCAGCAGTTACGACAGGTTGGGCGAGCAGTACGTC. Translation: CASSYDRLGEQYV.

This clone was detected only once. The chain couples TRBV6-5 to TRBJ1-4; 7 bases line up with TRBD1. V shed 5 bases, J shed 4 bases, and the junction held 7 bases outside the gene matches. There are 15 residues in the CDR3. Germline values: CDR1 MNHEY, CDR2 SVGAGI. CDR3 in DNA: TGTGCCAGCAGTAACCAGGGACAGCGTAATGAAAAACTGTTTTTT. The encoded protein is CASSNQGQRNEKLFF.

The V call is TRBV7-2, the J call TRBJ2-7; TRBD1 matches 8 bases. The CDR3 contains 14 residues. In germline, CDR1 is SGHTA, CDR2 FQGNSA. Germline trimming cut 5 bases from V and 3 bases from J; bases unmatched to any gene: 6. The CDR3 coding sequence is TGTGCCAGCAGCCCCGTACAGGGGGGCTACGAGCAGTACTTC. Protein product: CASSPVQGGYEQYF.

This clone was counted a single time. The CDR3 DNA reads as TGTGCCAGCAAGACTAGCGGGGGTGGGGATACGCAGTATTTT. It encodes CASKTSGGGDTQYF. This rearrangement joins TRBV2 to TRBJ2-3; the match to TRBD2 covers 12 bases. Trimming took 7 bases from V and 6 from J; bases not matched to a gene: 5. CDR1 SNHLY and CDR2 FYNNEI come from the germline V gene. The CDR3 loop spans 14 amino acids.

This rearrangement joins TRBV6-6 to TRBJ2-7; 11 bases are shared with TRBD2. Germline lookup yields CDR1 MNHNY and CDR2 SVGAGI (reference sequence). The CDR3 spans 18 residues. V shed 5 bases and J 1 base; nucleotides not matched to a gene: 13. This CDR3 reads CASSPYQSGLAGSYEQYV. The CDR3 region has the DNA TGTGCCAGCAGTCCTTATCAGTCAGGACTAGCGGGTTCCTACGAGCAGTACGTC.

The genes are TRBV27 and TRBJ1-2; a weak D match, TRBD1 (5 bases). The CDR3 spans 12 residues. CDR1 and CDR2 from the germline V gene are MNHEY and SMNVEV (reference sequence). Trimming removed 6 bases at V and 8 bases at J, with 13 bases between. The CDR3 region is CASRGRDWGYTF. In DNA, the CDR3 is TGTGCCAGCAGGGGAAGGGACTGGGGCTACACCTTC.

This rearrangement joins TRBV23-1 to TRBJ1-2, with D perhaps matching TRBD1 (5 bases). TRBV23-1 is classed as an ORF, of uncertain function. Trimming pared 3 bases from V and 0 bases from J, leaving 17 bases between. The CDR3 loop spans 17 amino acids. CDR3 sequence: CASSHPGDGKSNYGYTF. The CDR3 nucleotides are TGCGCCAGCAGTCACCCGGGGGACGGAAAATCTAACTATGGCTACACCTTC.

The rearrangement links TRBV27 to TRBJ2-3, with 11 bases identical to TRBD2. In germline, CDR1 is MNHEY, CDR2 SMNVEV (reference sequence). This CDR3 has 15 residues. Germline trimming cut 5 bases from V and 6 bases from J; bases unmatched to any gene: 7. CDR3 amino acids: CASSRASGRLDTQYF. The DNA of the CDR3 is TGTGCCAGCAGTAGGGCTAGCGGGAGGTTGGATACGCAGTATTTT.

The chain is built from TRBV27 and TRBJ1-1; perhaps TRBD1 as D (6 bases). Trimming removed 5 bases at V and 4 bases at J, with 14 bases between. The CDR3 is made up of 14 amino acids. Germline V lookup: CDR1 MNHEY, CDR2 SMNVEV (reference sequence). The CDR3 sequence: CASSRGGTGTEAFF. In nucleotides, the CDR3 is TGTGCCAGCAGTAGGGGGGGCACCGGCACTGAAGCTTTCTTT.

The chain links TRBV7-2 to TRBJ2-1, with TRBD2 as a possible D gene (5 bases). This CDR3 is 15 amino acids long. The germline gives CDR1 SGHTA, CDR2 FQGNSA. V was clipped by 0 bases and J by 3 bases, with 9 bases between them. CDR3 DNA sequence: TGTGCCAGCAGCTTAGCTAGGACTGTCTACAATGAGCAGTTCTTC. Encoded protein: CASSLARTVYNEQFF.

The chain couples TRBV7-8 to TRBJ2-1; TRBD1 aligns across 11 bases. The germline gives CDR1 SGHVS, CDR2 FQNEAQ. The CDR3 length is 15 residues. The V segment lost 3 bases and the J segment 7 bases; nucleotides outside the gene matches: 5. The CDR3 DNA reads TGTGCCAGCAGCTTCCGGGACAGGGGGATGAATGAGCAGTTCTTC. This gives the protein CASSFRDRGMNEQFF.

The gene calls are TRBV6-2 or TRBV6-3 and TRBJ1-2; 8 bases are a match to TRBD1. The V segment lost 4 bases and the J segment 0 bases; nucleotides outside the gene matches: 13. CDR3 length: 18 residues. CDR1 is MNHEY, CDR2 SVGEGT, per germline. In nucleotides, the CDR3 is TGTGCCAGCAGTTCATTTGCGGGACAGGTAGAAGCTAACTATGGCTACACCTTC. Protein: CASSSFAGQVEANYGYTF.

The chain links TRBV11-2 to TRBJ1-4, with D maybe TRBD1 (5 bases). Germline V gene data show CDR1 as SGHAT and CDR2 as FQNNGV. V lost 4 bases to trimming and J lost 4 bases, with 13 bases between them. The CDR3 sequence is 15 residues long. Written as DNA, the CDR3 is TGTGCCAGCAGCTCATATGGCAGGGTTAATGAAAAACTGTTTTTT. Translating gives CASSSYGRVNEKLFF.

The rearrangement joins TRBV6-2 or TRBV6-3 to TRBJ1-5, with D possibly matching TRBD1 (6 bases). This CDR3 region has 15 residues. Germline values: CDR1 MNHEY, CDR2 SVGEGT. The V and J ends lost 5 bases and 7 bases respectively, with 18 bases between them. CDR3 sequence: CASSPQQGRRQPQHF. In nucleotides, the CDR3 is TGTGCCAGCAGTCCCCAACAGGGAAGGCGGCAGCCCCAGCATTTT.

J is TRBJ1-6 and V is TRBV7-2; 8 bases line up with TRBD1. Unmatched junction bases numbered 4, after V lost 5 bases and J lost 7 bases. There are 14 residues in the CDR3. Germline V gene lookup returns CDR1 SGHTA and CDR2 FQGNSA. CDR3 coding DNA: TGTGCCAGCAGCGAGAGACAGGGGAATTCACCCCTCCACTTT. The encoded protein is CASSERQGNSPLHF.

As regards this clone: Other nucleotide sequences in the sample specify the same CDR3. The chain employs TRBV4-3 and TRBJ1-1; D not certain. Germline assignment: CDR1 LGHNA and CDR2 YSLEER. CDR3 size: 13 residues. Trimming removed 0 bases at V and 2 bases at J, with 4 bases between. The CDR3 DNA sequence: TGCGCCAGCAGCCAAGACCGTAACACTGAAGCTTTCTTT. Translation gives CASSQDRNTEAFF.

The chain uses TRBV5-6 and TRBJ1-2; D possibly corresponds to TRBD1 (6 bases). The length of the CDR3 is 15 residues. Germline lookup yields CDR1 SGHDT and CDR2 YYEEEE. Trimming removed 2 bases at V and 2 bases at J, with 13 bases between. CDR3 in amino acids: CASSFRGEVNYGYTF. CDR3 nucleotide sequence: TGTGCCAGCAGCTTCAGGGGCGAAGTAAACTATGGCTACACCTTC.

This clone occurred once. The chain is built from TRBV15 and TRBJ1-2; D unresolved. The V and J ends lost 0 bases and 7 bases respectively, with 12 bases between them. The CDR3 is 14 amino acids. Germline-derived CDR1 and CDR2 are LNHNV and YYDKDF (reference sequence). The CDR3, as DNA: TGTGCCACCAGCAGAGATCTGTTGGCTTCTGGCTACACCTTC. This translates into CATSRDLLASGYTF.